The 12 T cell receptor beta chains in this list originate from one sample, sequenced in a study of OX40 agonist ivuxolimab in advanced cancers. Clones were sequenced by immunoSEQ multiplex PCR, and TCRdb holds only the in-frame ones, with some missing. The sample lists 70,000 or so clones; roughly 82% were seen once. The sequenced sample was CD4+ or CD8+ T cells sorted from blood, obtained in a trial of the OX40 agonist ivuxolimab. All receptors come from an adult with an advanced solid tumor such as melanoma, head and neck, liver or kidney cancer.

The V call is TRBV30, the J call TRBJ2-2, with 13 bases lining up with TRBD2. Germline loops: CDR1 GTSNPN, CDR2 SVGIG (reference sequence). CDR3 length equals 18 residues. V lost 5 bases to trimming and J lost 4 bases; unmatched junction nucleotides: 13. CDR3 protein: CAWQMQLGLAGATGELFF. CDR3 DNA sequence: TGTGCCTGGCAAATGCAGCTCGGACTAGCGGGAGCCACCGGGGAGCTGTTTTTT.

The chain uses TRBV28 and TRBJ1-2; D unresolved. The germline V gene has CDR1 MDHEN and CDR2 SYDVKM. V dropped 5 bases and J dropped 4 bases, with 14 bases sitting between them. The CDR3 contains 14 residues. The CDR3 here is CASSPVGSGYGYTF. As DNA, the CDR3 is TGTGCCAGCAGTCCCGTCGGCTCCGGCTATGGCTACACCTTC.

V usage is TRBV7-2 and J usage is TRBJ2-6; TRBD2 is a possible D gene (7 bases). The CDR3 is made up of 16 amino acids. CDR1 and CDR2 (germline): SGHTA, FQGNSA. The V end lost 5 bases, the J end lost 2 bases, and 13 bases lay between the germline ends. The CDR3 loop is CASSQGGGTGANVLTF. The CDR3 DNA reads TGTGCCAGCAGCCAAGGGGGGGGCACTGGGGCCAACGTCCTGACTTTC.

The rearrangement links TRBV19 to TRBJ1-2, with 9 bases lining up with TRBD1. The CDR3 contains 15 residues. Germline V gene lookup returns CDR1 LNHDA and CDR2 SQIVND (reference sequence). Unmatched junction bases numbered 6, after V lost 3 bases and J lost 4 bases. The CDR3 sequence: CASSMRTGERYGYTF. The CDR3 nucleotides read TGTGCCAGTAGTATGAGGACAGGGGAACGCTATGGCTACACCTTC.

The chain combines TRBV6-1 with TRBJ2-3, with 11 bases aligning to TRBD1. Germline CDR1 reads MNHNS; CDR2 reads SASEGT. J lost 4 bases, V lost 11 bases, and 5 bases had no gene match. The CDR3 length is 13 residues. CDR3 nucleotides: TGTGCCCTCCGGGACAGGGGGGCAGATACGCAGTATTTT. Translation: CALRDRGADTQYF.

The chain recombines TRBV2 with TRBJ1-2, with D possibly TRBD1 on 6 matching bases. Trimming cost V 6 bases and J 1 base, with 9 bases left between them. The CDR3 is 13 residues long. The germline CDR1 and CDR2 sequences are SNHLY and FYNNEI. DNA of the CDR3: TGTGCCAGCAGCCGGGACAATAACTATGGCTACACCTTC. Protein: CASSRDNNYGYTF.

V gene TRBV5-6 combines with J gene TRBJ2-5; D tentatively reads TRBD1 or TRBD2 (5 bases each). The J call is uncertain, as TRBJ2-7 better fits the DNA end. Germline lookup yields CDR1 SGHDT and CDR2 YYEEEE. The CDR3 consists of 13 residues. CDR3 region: CASSPGAIYEQYF. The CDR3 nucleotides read TGTGCCAGCAGCCCCGGGGCCATCTACGAGCAGTACTTC.

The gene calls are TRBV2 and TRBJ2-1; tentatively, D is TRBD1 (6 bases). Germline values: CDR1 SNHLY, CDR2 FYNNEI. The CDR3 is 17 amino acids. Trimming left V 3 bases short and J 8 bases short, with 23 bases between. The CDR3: CASSEGPPRTGLDEQFF. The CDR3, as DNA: TGTGCCAGCAGTGAGGGCCCCCCCCGAACAGGGTTGGATGAGCAGTTCTTC.

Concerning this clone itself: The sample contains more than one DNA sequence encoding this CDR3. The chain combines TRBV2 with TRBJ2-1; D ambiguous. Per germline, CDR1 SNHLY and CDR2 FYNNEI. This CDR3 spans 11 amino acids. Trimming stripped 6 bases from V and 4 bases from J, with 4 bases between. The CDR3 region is CASSSYNEQFF. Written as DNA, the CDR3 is TGTGCCAGCAGCAGTTACAATGAGCAGTTCTTC.

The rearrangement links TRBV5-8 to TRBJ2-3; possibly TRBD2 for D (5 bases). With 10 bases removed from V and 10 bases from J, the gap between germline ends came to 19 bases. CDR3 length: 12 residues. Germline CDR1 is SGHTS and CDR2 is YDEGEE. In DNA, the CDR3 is TGTGCCTGCGGGCAGACTGTGATGTCGCAGTATTTT. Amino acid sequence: CACGQTVMSQYF.

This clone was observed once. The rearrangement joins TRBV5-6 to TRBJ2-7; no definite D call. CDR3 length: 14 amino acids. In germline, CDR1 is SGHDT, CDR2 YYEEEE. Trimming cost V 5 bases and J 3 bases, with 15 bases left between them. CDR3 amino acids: CASSLIRLNYEQYV. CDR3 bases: TGTGCCAGCAGTCTTATTCGGCTGAACTACGAGCAGTACGTC.

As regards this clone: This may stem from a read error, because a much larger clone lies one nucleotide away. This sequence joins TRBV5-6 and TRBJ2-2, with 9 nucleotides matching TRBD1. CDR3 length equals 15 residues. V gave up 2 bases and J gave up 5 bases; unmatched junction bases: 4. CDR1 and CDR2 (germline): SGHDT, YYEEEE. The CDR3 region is CASSFRDRETGELFF. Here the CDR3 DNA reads TGTGCCAGCAGCTTCAGGGACAGGGAAACCGGGGAGCTGTTTTTT.